These 12 T cell receptor beta chains were all obtained from the same sample, sequenced in a study of blood T cells in healthy people across ages. The authors ran a second PCR of roughly 6 to 11 cycles using a sample-barcoded 5' primer and a J-beta primer mix. TCRdb independently ran MiXCR on the 5' RACE reads; one entry per CDR3 protein. The sample shows around 500,000 distinct CDR3 sequences, about 26% of them seen only once. These data were also reused for a study on T cells of mothers and their children.

Sequenced sample: blood. These receptors all come from a boy under 10 years old in good health.

This clonotype has a handful of counts. As DNA, the CDR3 is TGTGCCAGCAGTACTAACCAAGCGGGGGGGCAAGAGACCCAGTACTTC. Translated: CASSTNQAGGQETQYF. The rearrangement joins TRBV6-5 to TRBJ2-5; TRBD2 matches 10 bases. Losses at the gene ends were 5 bases for V and 2 bases for J; bases not matched to a gene: 8. This CDR3 is 16 amino acids long. The germline V gene has CDR1 MNHEY and CDR2 SVGAGI.

This clonotype has just a few counts. The genes are TRBV4-1 and TRBJ1-5; D is possibly TRBD1 (5 bases). From germline, CDR1 is MGHRA and CDR2 YSYEKL. The germline V and J ends were trimmed by 6 bases and 1 base, with 13 bases remaining between them. This CDR3 is 15 amino acids long. DNA of the CDR3: TGCGCCAGCAGTCTCGGGTGGGGGAGCAATCAGCCCCAGCATTTT. As protein: CASSLGWGSNQPQHF.

This clonotype was seen a handful of times. The junction departs from the called germline gene at one end, perhaps through a read error. V and J are TRBV7-9 and TRBJ1-1, with 10 bases aligning to TRBD1. Per germline, CDR1 SEHNR and CDR2 FQNEAQ (reference sequence). CDR3 length equals 11 residues. The CDR3 region has the DNA TGTGCCAGCAGCTTGGGACAGGGGATAACCTTT. Encoded protein: CASSLGQGITF. Full variable domain (outside the CDR3, taken from reference TRBV7-9 and TRBJ1-1): DTGVSQNPRHKITKRGQNVTFRCDPISEHNRLYWYRQTLGQGPEFLTYFQNEAQLEKSRLLSDRFSAERPKGSFSTLEIQRTEQGDSAMYLCASSLGQGITFGQGTRLTVV.

The genes are TRBV4-3 and TRBJ2-6, with D uncertain. Germline CDR1 reads LGHNA; CDR2 reads YSLEER. The length of the CDR3 is 16 residues. The V end was cut by 1 base, the J end by 0 bases, with 7 bases between. The CDR3 sequence: CASSQGGFSGANVLTF. In DNA form, the CDR3 reads TGCGCCAGCAGCCAAGGGGGATTCTCTGGGGCCAACGTCCTGACTTTC.

In the case of this clonotype: One base away lies a much larger clone, so this may be a sequencing read error. The genes are TRBV20-1 and TRBJ2-5; no firm D call. This CDR3 region has 11 residues. CDR1 and CDR2 (germline): DFQATT, SNEGSKA (reference sequence). With 4 bases removed from V and 1 base from J, the gap between germline ends came to 4 bases. CDR3 amino acids: CSAIAQETQYF. Written as DNA, the CDR3 is TGCAGTGCTATAGCCCAAGAGACCCAGTACTTC.

A few counts support this clonotype. V usage is TRBV5-6 and J usage is TRBJ2-1, with a tentative D call TRBD2 (6 bases). The CDR3 contains 16 residues. The germline V gene has CDR1 SGHDT and CDR2 YYEEEE. V was pared by 4 bases and J by 3 bases, with 17 bases between. The CDR3 sequence is CASSVETRRYYNEQFF. The DNA for the CDR3 is TGTGCCAGCAGCGTAGAGACTAGGCGATACTACAATGAGCAGTTCTTC.

This clonotype was recorded a few times. Because it lacks the conserved phenylalanine or tryptophan at the end, this CDR3 is likely a read error. The rearrangement uses TRBV6-2 or TRBV6-3 and TRBJ2-7; TRBD1 aligns across 8 bases. CDR1 MNHEY and CDR2 SVGEGT come from the germline V gene. V lost 3 bases, J lost 0 bases, and 7 bases stayed unmatched. The CDR3 is 16 amino acids. The CDR3 DNA reads TGTGCCAGCAGTTATGGGCCGGGACAGGACTCCTACGAGCAGTACCTC. Translated: CASSYGPGQDSYEQYL.

The chain is built from TRBV7-3 and TRBJ2-5, with no clear D. CDR3 length: 15 residues. Germline CDR1 is SGHTA and CDR2 is FQGTGA. Deletions cut 1 base from V and 2 bases from J, with 11 bases between. CDR3: CASSLSSDRQETQYF. As DNA, the CDR3 is TGTGCCAGCAGCTTAAGCTCAGACCGACAAGAGACCCAGTACTTC.

The chain employs TRBV7-3 and TRBJ2-2, with a tentative D call TRBD2 (5 bases). The CDR3 totals 13 residues. Per the germline V gene, CDR1 is SGHTA and CDR2 is FQGTGA. V gave up 6 bases and J gave up 7 bases, with 12 bases separating them. CDR3 amino acids: CASRLGGSGELFF. Here the CDR3 DNA reads TGTGCCAGCAGGCTAGGAGGTAGCGGGGAGCTGTTTTTT. Variable domain in full (rest from reference TRBV7-3 and TRBJ2-2): GAGVSQTPSNKVTEKGKYVELRCDPISGHTALYWYRQSLGQGPEFLIYFQGTGAADDSGLPNDRFFAVRPEGSVSTLKIQRTERGDSAVYLCASRLGGSGELFFGEGSRLTVL.

The chain recombines TRBV13 with TRBJ2-2, with D unresolved. The V gene lost 3 bases and the J gene lost 6 bases, with 5 bases spanning the gap. The CDR3 runs to 12 residues. Germline loops: CDR1 PRHDT, CDR2 FYEKMQ (reference sequence). CDR3 DNA: TGTGCCAGCAGCTTCGTCTCCGGGGAGCTGTTTTTT. Its protein product is CASSFVSGELFF.

This clonotype has just a few counts. This chain connects TRBV29-1 to TRBJ1-2; D gene uncertain. Germline lookup yields CDR1 SQVTM and CDR2 ANQGSEA. Trimming shortened V by 2 bases and J by 1 base, and 14 bases separated the two germline ends. This CDR3 is built from 15 residues. In nucleotides, the CDR3 is TGCAGCGTTGAAACTTGGGAAGGCTTTAACTATGGCTACACCTTC. Translating gives CSVETWEGFNYGYTF.

The chain has TRBV28 and TRBJ2-2; D possibly corresponds to TRBD1 (5 bases). Looked up from germline, CDR1 is MDHEN and CDR2 is SYDVKM. This CDR3 has 14 amino acids. Trimming took 3 bases from V and 5 from J, leaving 10 bases between them. CDR3 nucleotides: TGTGCCAGCAGTTTTCAGGGTTGGACCGGGGAGCTGTTTTTT. Protein product: CASSFQGWTGELFF.